This T cell receptor (beta chain) is from a study of cytomegalovirus exposure and HLA in healthy donors. Study as a whole: T cells numbering around 190 million yielded more than 100 million unique TCR beta sequences in an earlier analysis.

13 Jbeta primers and 60 Vbeta primers were used for the PCR. Produced via immunoSEQ multiplex PCR; TCRdb's table is partial and in-frame only. The sample totals around 140,000 clones. Findings and limits, study-wide: Among TCR beta chains, those listed as cytomegalovirus-associated numbered 164.

This CDR3 has 18 amino acids. V shed 2 bases, J shed 5 bases, and the junction held 15 bases outside the gene matches. Germline V lookup: CDR1 SNHLY, CDR2 FYNNEI. Note on this clone: The antigen remains unidentified.

The sequence derives from a male donor in good health and CMV-seronegative. Sequences were obtained from PBMCs. The J gene is TRBJ1-5, the V gene TRBV2, with 7 bases matching TRBD1. CDR3 nucleotides: TGTGCCAGCAGTGAACGGGGGCAGGGGGGCCGTTTGGATCAGCCCCAGCATTTT. Protein sequence: CASSERGQGGRLDQPQHF.